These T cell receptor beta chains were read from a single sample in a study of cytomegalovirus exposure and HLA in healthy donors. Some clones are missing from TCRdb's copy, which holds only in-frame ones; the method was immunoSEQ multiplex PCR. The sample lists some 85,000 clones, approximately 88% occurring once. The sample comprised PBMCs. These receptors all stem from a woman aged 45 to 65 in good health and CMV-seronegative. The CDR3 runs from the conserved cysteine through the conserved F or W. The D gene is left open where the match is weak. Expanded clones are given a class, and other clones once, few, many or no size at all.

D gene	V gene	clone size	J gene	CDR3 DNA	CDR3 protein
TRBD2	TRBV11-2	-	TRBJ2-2	TGTGCCAGCAGCCTCCGACTAGCGGGGGGCACCGGGGAGCTGTTTTTT	CASSLRLAGGTGELFF
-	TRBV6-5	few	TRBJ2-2	TGTGCCAGCAGTTACGGGCCGAACACCGGGGAGCTGTTTTTT	CASSYGPNTGELFF
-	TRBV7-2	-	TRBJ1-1	TGTGCCAGCAGCTTTGGGGGGACGATGACTGAAGCTTTCTTT	CASSFGGTMTEAFF
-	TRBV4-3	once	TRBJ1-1	TGCGCCAGCAGCGCAAGTAGGGGATCGAACACTGAAGCTTTCTTT	CASSASRGSNTEAFF
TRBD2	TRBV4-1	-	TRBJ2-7	TGCGCCAGCAGCCAGACTACTAGCGGGAGGTACGAGCAGTACTTC	CASSQTTSGRYEQYF
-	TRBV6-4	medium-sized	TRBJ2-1	TGTGCCAGCAGTGAGTTGGGAGAATCGGGGGAGCAGTTCTTC	CASSELGESGEQFF
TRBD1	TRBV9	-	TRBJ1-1	TGTGCCAGCAGTCCCCTCAGAGGGGGCCGCACTGTCATGAACACTGAAGCTTTCTTT	CASSPLRGGRTVMNTEAFF
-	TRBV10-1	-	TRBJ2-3	TGCGCCAGCAGTGAGTCCGGCAGGGGCACAGATACGCAGTATTTT	CASSESGRGTDTQYF
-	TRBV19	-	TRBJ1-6	TGTGCCCAATTACATGGACCCGGAGCGGTTTTGAGCTCCTATAATTCACCCCTCCACTTT	CAQLHGPGAVLSSYNSPLHF
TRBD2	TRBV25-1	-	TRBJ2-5	TGTGCCAGCAGCTGGAGCGGGGCCCTTGGGACCCAGTACTTC	CASSWSGALGTQYF
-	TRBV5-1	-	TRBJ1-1	TGCGCCAGCAGCTTGCCGAAATCTCAGGCGTACACTGAAGCTTTCTTT	CASSLPKSQAYTEAFF
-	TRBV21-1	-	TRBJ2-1	TGTGCCAGCAGCAAAGATCCCCCGGGAGGGGGGTCCTACAATGAGCAGTTCTTC	CASSKDPPGGGSYNEQFF
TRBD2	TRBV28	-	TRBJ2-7	TGTGCCAGCAGTTTGGGAACTAGCGGGACTAATCGATACGAGCAGTACTTC	CASSLGTSGTNRYEQYF
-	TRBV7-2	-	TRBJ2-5	TGTGCCAGCAGCCCCCGGCGGGAGACCCAGTACTTC	CASSPRRETQYF
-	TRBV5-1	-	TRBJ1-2	TGCGCCAGCAAGCAGGAAGGTGGCTACACCTTC	CASKQEGGYTF
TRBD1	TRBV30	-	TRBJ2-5	TGTGCCTGGAGTGTGGGACAGTTAGAGACCCAGTACTTC	CAWSVGQLETQYF
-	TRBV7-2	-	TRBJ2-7	TGTGCCAGCAGTGCAGGCGACCTCTCCTACGAGCAGTACTTC	CASSAGDLSYEQYF
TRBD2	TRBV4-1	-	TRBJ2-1	TGCGCCAGCAGCCAAGACTCGGGCGGGACTAGCGCCGAATTGCTAATTGAGCAGTTCTTC	CASSQDSGGTSAELLIEQFF
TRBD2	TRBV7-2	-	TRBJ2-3	TGTGCCAGCAGCTTTAGCGGGGGGCTCGGTACAGATACGCAGTATTTT	CASSFSGGLGTDTQYF
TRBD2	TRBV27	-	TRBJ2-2	TGTGCCAGCAGCCTACGTCCTAGCGGGAGGGCCGGGGAGCTGTTTTTT	CASSLRPSGRAGELFF
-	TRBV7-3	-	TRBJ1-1	TGTGCCAGCAGGCTGACAGCATACACTGAAGCTTTCTTT	CASRLTAYTEAFF
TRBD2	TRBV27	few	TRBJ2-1	TGTGCCAGCAGTTTACTAGCGGGAGGGCCTTACAATGAGCAGTTCTTC	CASSLLAGGPYNEQFF
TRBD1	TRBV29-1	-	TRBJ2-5	TGCAGCGTTGACTCGACAGGGAATAGGGAGACCCAGTACTTC	CSVDSTGNRETQYF
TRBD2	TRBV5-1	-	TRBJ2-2	TGCGCCAGCGGACCGACTAGCGGAAACACCGGGGAGCTGTTTTTT	CASGPTSGNTGELFF
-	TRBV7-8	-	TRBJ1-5	TGTGCCAGCAGCTTGGGGCCAGGGGTCGGGAATAGCAATCAGCCCCAGCATTTT	CASSLGPGVGNSNQPQHF
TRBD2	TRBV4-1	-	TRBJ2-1	TGCGCCAGCAGCCAACAAAGAGTGGTACTAGCGCTGGGGCCGAGCTCCTACAATGAGCAGTTCTTC	CASSQQRVVLALGPSSYNEQFF
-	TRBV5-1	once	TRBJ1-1	TGCGCCAGCAGCTTGTTCGCGTCCGGGGACACTGAAGCTTTCTTT	CASSLFASGDTEAFF
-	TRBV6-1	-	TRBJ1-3	TGTGCCAGCAGTGACCAACCTACGATTTACTCTGGAAACACCATATATTTT	CASSDQPTIYSGNTIYF
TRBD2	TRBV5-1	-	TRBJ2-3	TGCGCCAGCAGCTTCGGGCTAGCGGCTAGCACAGATACGCAGTATTTT	CASSFGLAASTDTQYF
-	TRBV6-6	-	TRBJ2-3	TGTGCCAGCAGTTATGTGGTCCGGGCGAGGGCAGATACGCAGTATTTT	CASSYVVRARADTQYF
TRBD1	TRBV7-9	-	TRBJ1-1	TGTGCCAGCAGCTTAGATCAGGGGGGCACTGAAGCTTTCTTT	CASSLDQGGTEAFF
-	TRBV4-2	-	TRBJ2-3	TGTGCCAGCAGCCAAGTTTTTGCGTCCAGCACAGATACGCAGTATTTT	CASSQVFASSTDTQYF
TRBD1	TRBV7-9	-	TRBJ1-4	TGTGCCAGCAGTTTACAGGGGGCTTCAGATGAAAAACTGTTTTTT	CASSLQGASDEKLFF